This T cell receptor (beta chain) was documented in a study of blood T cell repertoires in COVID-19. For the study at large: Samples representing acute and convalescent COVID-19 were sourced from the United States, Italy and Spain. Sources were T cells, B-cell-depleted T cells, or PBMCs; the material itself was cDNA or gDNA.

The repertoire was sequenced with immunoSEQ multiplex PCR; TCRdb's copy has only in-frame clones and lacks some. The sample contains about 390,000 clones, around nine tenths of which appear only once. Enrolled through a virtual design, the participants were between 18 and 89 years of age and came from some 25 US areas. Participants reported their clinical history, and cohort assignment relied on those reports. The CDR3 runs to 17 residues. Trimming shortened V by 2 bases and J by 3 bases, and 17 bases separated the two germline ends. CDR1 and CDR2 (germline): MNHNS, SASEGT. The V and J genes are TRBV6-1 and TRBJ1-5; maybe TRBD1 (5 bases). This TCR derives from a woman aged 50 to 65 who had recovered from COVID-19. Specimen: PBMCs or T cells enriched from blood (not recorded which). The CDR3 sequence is CASSEKGTGLPNQPQHF. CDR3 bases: TGTGCCAGCAGTGAAAAAGGGACGGGACTACCCAATCAGCCCCAGCATTTT.